Below are 14 T cell receptor beta chains sequenced from a single sample in a study of siplizumab effects on memory and regulatory T cells. Clones were read by immunoSEQ multiplex PCR, and TCRdb kept only the in-frame ones, dropping some. Of 95,000 to 100,000 clones listed, around 90% were seen once; the top ten hold around 12%. Sequencing used non-Treg CD4+ T cells sorted from blood. The receptor set was obtained from a human donor in good health.

A note on this clone: One junction end disagrees with the germline gene, perhaps due to a read error. The chain recombines TRBV5-1 with TRBJ2-5; TRBD2 aligns across 14 bases. The CDR3 consists of 16 residues. From germline, CDR1 is SGHRS and CDR2 YFSETQ. The CDR3 is CASSKGLAGAGEAQYF. The CDR3 nucleotides read TGCGCCAGCAGCAAGGGACTAGCGGGAGCTGGAGAGGCCCAGTACTTC.

As to this clone: The junction does not match germline at one end; this may be a read error. This sequence joins TRBV7-7 and TRBJ2-2; 8 bases fit TRBD1. Germline CDR1 reads SSHAT; CDR2 reads FNYEAQ (reference sequence). The CDR3 is made up of 16 amino acids. The CDR3 region has the DNA TGTGCTAGCAGCTTGGCCCCAGGGGGCAAAACCGGGGAGCTGTTTTTT. Protein sequence: CASSLAPGGKTGELFF.

The gene calls are TRBV7-2 and TRBJ2-7; D tentatively reads TRBD1 or TRBD2 (5 bases each). CDR1 SGHTA and CDR2 FQGNSA come from the germline V gene. V was clipped by 2 bases and J by 1 base, with 12 bases between them. The CDR3 is made up of 15 amino acids. The CDR3 DNA reads as TGTGCCAGCAGCTTAAACTGGGACGGATCCTACGAGCAGTACTTC. Translating gives CASSLNWDGSYEQYF.

V usage is TRBV5-1 and J usage is TRBJ2-7; D remains unclear. The length of the CDR3 is 15 residues. Trimming left V 2 bases short and J 0 bases short, with 12 bases between. The germline CDR1 and CDR2 sequences are SGHRS and YFSETQ. This CDR3 is CASSLDGQSSYEQYF. The CDR3 nucleotides are TGCGCCAGCAGCTTAGACGGTCAGAGCTCCTACGAGCAGTACTTC.

This clone appeared a single time. This chain links TRBV5-4 with TRBJ2-3; 7 bases are shared with TRBD2. The CDR3 has 18 residues. Trimming cost V 0 bases and J 0 bases; bases outside gene matches: 10. Germline-derived CDR1 and CDR2 are SGHNT and YYREEE (reference sequence). The CDR3 protein is CASSLAVGGTASTDTQYF. Written as DNA, the CDR3 is TGTGCCAGCAGCTTGGCCGTGGGGGGGACTGCTAGCACAGATACGCAGTATTTT. The complete variable domain, with remaining parts taken from reference TRBV5-4 and TRBJ2-3, reads ETGVTQSPTHLIKTRGQQVTLRCSSQSGHNTVSWYQQALGQGPQFIFQYYREEENGRGNFPPRFSGLQFPNYSSELNVNALELDDSALYLCASSLAVGGTASTDTQYFGPGTRLTVL.

The chain links TRBV27 to TRBJ2-2; 10 bases match TRBD2. Germline lookup yields CDR1 MNHEY and CDR2 SMNVEV (reference sequence). Losses at the gene ends were 4 bases for V and 5 bases for J; bases not matched to a gene: 4. CDR3 length: 15 residues. In DNA, the CDR3 is TGTGCCAGCAGTTCTAGCGGGAGTATGACCGGGGAGCTGTTTTTT. Translation: CASSSSGSMTGELFF.

The chain is built from TRBV9 and TRBJ2-2; 9 bases match TRBD2. The germline V gene has CDR1 SGDLS and CDR2 YYNGEE. This CDR3 has 16 amino acids. The V segment lost 0 bases and the J segment 7 bases; nucleotides outside the gene matches: 7. The CDR3 spells CASSVVLAGSNGELFF. In DNA, the CDR3 is TGTGCCAGCAGCGTAGTCCTAGCGGGATCCAACGGGGAGCTGTTTTTT. The full variable domain, in which reference TRBV9 and TRBJ2-2 provide the parts outside the CDR3, is DSGVTQTPKHLITATGQRVTLRCSPRSGDLSVYWYQQSLDQGLQFLIQYYNGEERAKGNILERFSAQQFPDLHSELNLSSLELGDSALYFCASSVVLAGSNGELFFGEGSRLTVL.

The rearrangement joins TRBV19 to TRBJ1-1, with 11 bases identical to TRBD1. Looked up from germline, CDR1 is LNHDA and CDR2 is SQIVND (reference sequence). The V and J ends lost 7 bases and 4 bases, in that order; junction bases with no gene match: 11. This CDR3 region has 16 residues. CDR3 protein: CASTGTGGAGSTEAFF. The CDR3 bases are TGTGCCAGTACGGGGACAGGGGGGGCCGGGAGCACTGAAGCTTTCTTT.

J is TRBJ2-7 and V is TRBV5-6; no clear D. V shed 2 bases and J shed 3 bases, with 6 bases lying between them. The germline V gene encodes CDR1 SGHDT and CDR2 YYEEEE. The CDR3 spans 12 residues. CDR3 DNA: TGTGCCAGCAGCTTACAAGGCTACGAGCAGTACTTC. Its protein product is CASSLQGYEQYF.

This chain's CDR3 is CASRPLRDRGHANEQFF. The CDR3 DNA reads TGTGCCAGCAGACCCCTCCGGGACAGGGGGCATGCCAATGAGCAGTTCTTC. V usage is TRBV27 and J usage is TRBJ2-1; 12 nucleotides line up with TRBD1. V dropped 6 bases and J dropped 6; count of bases not matched to a gene: 12. Germline assignment: CDR1 MNHEY and CDR2 SMNVEV (reference sequence). This CDR3 is 17 amino acids long.

This chain uses TRBV29-1 with TRBJ1-1, with 7 bases fitting TRBD1. The CDR3 runs to 14 residues. CDR1 SQVTM and CDR2 ANQGSEA come from the germline V gene. With V trimmed by 5 bases and J by 1 base, 7 bases remained unmatched. The CDR3 DNA follows: TGCAGCGTTTTTCCGGGACAGAAGAACACTGAAGCTTTCTTT. Translation: CSVFPGQKNTEAFF.

This chain uses TRBV6-1 with TRBJ2-1; D gene ambiguous. The CDR3 contains 15 residues. V was trimmed by 6 bases and J by 0 bases, leaving 12 bases between them. Per the germline V gene, CDR1 is MNHNS and CDR2 is SASEGT. CDR3 residues: CASRFADGSYNEQFF. CDR3 coding DNA: TGTGCCAGCAGGTTTGCGGACGGCTCCTACAATGAGCAGTTCTTC.

The rearrangement uses TRBV4-3 and TRBJ2-2; D is uncertain. CDR1 LGHNA and CDR2 YSLEER come from the germline V gene. Trimming pared 11 bases from V and 2 bases from J, leaving 15 bases between. The CDR3 has 14 residues. The CDR3 DNA reads as TGCGCCGGCTCCCTTTCGACCAACACCGGGGAGCTGTTTTTT. Translation gives CAGSLSTNTGELFF.

The rearrangement uses TRBV11-1 and TRBJ2-7; 8 positions agree with TRBD1. J lost 3 bases, V lost 3 bases, and 1 base had no gene match. This CDR3 contains 13 residues. Germline lookup yields CDR1 SGHAT and CDR2 FQDESV (reference sequence). CDR3 residues: CASSFGTGYEQYF. In DNA form, the CDR3 reads TGTGCCAGCAGCTTCGGGACAGGCTACGAGCAGTACTTC.